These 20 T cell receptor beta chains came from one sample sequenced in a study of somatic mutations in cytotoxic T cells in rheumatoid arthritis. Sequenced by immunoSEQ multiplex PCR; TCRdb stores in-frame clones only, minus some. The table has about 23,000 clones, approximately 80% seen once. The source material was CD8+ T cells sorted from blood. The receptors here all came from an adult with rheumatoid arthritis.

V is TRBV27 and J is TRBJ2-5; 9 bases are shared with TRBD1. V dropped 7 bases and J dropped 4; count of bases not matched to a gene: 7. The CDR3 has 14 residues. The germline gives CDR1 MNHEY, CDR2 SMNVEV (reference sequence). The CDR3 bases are TGTGCCAGCACCGGACAGGGGACGGGAGAGACCCAGTACTTC. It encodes CASTGQGTGETQYF.

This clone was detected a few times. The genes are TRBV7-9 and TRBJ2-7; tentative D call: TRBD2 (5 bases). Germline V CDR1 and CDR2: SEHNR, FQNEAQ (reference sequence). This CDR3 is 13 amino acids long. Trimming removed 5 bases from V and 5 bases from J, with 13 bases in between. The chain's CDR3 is CASSPLLEDEQYF. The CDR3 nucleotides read TGTGCCAGCAGCCCCCTTTTGGAGGACGAGCAGTACTTC.

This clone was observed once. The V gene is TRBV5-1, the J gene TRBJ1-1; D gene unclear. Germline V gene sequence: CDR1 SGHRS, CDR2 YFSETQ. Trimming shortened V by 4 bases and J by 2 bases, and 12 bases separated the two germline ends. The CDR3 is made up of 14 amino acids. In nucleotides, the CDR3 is TGCGCCAGCAGCGAGGGTGTGGGAAACACTGAAGCTTTCTTT. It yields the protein CASSEGVGNTEAFF.

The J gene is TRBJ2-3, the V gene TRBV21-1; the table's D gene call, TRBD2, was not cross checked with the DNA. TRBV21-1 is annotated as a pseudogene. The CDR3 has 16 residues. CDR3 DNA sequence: TGTGCCAGCAGCAAATTACTCAAACCTAACACAGATACGCAGTATTTT. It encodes CASSKLLKPNTDTQYF.

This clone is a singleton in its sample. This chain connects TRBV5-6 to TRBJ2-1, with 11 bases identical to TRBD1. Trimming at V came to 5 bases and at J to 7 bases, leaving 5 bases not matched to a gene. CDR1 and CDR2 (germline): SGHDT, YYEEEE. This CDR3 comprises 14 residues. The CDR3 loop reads CASSWTGGDNEQFF. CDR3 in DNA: TGTGCCAGCAGTTGGACAGGGGGCGATAATGAGCAGTTCTTC.

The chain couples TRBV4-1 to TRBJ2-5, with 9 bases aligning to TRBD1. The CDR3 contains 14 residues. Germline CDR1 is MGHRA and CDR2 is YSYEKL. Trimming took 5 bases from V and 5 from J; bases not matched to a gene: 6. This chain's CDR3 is CASSNTGGWETQYF. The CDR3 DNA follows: TGCGCCAGCAGCAATACAGGGGGCTGGGAGACCCAGTACTTC.

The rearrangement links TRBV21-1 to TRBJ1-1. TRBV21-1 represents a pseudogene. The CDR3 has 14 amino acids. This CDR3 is CASSKGAAYTEAFF. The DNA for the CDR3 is TGTGCCAGCAGCAAAGGCGCAGCTTACACTGAAGCTTTCTTT.

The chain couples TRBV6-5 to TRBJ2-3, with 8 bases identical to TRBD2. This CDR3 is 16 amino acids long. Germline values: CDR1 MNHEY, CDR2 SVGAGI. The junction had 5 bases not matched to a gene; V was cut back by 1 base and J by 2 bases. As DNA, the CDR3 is TGTGCCAGCAGTTACTGGGCCGGGGGGGCCACAGATACGCAGTATTTT. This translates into CASSYWAGGATDTQYF.

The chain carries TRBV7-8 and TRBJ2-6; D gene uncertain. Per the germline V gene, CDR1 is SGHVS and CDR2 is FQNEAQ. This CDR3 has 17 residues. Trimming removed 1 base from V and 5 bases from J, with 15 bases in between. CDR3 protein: CASSLGGGFDRANVLTF. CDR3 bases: TGTGCCAGCAGCTTAGGTGGCGGCTTCGATAGGGCCAACGTCCTGACTTTC.

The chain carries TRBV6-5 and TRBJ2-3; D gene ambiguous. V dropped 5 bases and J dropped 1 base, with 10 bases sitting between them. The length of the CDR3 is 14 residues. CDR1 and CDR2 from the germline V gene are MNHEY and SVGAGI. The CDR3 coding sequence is TGTGCCAGCAGTCCTTCAGGCCGCACAGATACGCAGTATTTT. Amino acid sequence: CASSPSGRTDTQYF.

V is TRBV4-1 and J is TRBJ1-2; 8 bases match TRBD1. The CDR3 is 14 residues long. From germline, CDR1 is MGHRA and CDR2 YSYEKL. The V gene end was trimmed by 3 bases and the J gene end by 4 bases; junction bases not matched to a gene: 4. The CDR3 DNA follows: TGCGCCAGCAGCCATGGACAGGGATCCTATGGCTACACCTTC. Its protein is CASSHGQGSYGYTF.

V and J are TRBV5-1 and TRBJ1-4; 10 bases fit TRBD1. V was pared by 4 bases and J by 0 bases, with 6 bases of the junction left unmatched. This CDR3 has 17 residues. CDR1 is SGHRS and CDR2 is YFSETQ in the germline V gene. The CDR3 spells CASSHGQGGTTNEKLFF. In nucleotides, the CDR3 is TGCGCCAGCAGCCACGGACAGGGGGGCACAACTAATGAAAAACTGTTTTTT.

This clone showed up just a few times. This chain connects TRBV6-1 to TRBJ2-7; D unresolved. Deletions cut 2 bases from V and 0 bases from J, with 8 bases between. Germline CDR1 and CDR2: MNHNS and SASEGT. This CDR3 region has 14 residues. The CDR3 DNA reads TGTGCCAGCAGTGAATATGAGGTCTCCTACGAGCAGTACTTC. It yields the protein CASSEYEVSYEQYF.

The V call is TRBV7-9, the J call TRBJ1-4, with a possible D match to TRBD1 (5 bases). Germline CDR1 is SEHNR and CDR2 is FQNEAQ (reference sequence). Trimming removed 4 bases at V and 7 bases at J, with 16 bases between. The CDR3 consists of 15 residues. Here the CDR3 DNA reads TGTGCCAGCAGCTCCTCGACAGACATGGGTGAAAAACTGTTTTTT. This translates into CASSSSTDMGEKLFF.

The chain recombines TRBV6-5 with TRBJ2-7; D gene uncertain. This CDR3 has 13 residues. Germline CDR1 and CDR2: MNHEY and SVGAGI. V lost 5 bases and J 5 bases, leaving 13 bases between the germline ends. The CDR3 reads CASSPLLLDEQYF. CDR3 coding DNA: TGTGCCAGCAGTCCCCTCCTATTGGACGAGCAGTACTTC.

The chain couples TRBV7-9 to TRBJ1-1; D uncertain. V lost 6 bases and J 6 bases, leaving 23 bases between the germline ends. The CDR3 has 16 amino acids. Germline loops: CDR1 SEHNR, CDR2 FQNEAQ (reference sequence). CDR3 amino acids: CASRPTTGQVVSEAFF. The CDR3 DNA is TGTGCCAGCAGGCCAACAACCGGGCAAGTAGTATCTGAAGCTTTCTTT.

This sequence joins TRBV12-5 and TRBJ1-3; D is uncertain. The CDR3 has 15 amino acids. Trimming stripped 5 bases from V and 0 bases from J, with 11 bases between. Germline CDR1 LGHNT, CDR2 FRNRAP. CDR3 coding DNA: TGTGCTAGTGGTCCCGGTGGGGTCTCTGGAAACACCATATATTTT. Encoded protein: CASGPGGVSGNTIYF.

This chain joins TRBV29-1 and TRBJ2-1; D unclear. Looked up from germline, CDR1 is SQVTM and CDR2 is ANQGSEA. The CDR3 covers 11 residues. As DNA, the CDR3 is TGCACATGTGGGCTCTACAATGAGCAGTTCTTC. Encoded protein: CTCGLYNEQFF.

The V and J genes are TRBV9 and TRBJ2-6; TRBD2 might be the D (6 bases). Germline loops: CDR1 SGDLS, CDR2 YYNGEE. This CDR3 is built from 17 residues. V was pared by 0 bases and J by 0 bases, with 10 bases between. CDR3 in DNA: TGTGCCAGCAGCGTAGGTGGAGGGGTCTCTGGGGCCAACGTCCTGACTTTC. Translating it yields CASSVGGGVSGANVLTF.

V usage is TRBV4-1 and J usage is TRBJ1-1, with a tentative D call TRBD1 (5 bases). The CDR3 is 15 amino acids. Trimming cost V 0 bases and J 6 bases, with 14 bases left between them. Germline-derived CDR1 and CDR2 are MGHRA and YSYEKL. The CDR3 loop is CASSQDPGGFAEAFF. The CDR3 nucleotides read TGCGCCAGCAGCCAAGATCCCGGGGGTTTCGCTGAAGCTTTCTTT.